This T cell receptor (beta chain) was recorded in a study of human T cells and chemical hapten exposure. General study findings and limits: There were significantly more large CDR3 similarity clusters among expanded TCRs than among controls.

MiXCR, applied by TCRdb to the RACE reads, yields one record per CDR3 protein. The data contain around 380,000 distinct CDR3 sequences, 4.8% of them singletons. As concerns this clonotype: What it binds is unknown.

Noted time point: patch test 1, 2 weeks after DPC sensitization. Treatment: therapeutic diphenylcyclopropenone sensitization with weekly scalp DPC. Deletions cut 1 base from V and 1 base from J, with 13 bases between. Per the germline V gene, CDR1 is SGHRS and CDR2 is YFSETQ. CDR3 length: 16 amino acids. The rearrangement uses TRBV5-1 and TRBJ2-3; D is undetermined. Specimen: whole blood, collected in connection with sensitization to the hapten diphenylcyclopropenone (DPC). The source of this sequence is a woman aged 50 to 65 with alopecia areata. Some clones in this sample may be carry-over from other donors' samples. The DNA for the CDR3 is TGCGCCAGCAGCTTGCTGGGCCCCTCCGGCACAGATACGCAGTATTTT. Translating it yields CASSLLGPSGTDTQYF.